A single sample is the source of the 23 T cell receptor beta chains below, sequenced in a study of T cell responses to AZD1222 COVID-19 vaccine (dated by TCRdb to the early 2020s). This specimen's time point label, interpreted: baseline before first vaccination. The protocol used for the library was the immunoSEQ multiplex PCR assay. Held by TCRdb, this immuneACCESS table contains in-frame sequences only and omits some clones. Under half of the omission traces to an unresolved V gene where checked; the cause of the rest is unknown. The table for this sample lists 100,000 to 150,000 clones; 80% to 90% of them were counted only once. Roughly 9.1% of the sample goes to the ten largest clones. Source: peripheral blood, taken on day 0 of AZD1222 vaccination. These receptors came from an adult in good health.

The chain couples TRBV7-2 to TRBJ2-7, with 7 positions matching TRBD2. V trimming: 10 bases; J trimming: 0 bases; junction bases outside the gene matches: 6. The CDR3 consists of 13 residues. The germline V gene has CDR1 SGHTA and CDR2 FQGNSA. CDR3 amino acids: CATRELSSYEQYF. The CDR3 bases are TGTGCCACGCGGGAGTTGAGCTCCTACGAGCAGTACTTC.

This clone was counted a few times. In nucleotides, the CDR3 is TGTGCCAGCAGCTTAGCGGGAGCGAACACCGGGGAGCTGTTTTTT. Translating gives CASSLAGANTGELFF. V gene TRBV7-3 combines with J gene TRBJ2-2; 7 bases align to TRBD2. CDR3 length: 15 residues. Germline loops: CDR1 SGHTA, CDR2 FQGTGA. Trimming at V came to 2 bases and at J to 0 bases, leaving 0 bases not matched to a gene. Drawing the rest from reference TRBV7-3 and TRBJ2-2, the complete variable domain is GAGVSQTPSNKVTEKGKYVELRCDPISGHTALYWYRQSLGQGPEFLIYFQGTGAADDSGLPNDRFFAVRPEGSVSTLKIQRTERGDSAVYLCASSLAGANTGELFFGEGSRLTVL.

CDR3 in amino acids: CASSSDRGTEAFF. The CDR3 bases are TGTGCCAGCAGCTCCGACAGGGGCACTGAAGCTTTCTTT. This rearrangement joins TRBV7-2 to TRBJ1-1, with 8 bases fitting TRBD1. The germline V gene has CDR1 SGHTA and CDR2 FQGNSA. This CDR3 spans 13 amino acids. V lost 4 bases, J lost 4 bases, and 2 bases stayed unmatched.

The J gene is TRBJ2-7, the V gene TRBV9; D may be TRBD1 (6 bases). The CDR3 has 16 amino acids. Germline loops: CDR1 SGDLS, CDR2 YYNGEE. The V gene lost 3 bases and the J gene lost 2 bases, with 18 bases spanning the gap. This chain's CDR3 is CASSDRDNETPYEQYF. Here the CDR3 DNA reads TGTGCCAGCAGCGACCGGGACAACGAGACCCCCTACGAGCAGTACTTC.

This chain links TRBV2 with TRBJ1-2; D remains unclear. The CDR3 totals 14 residues. Germline CDR1 SNHLY, CDR2 FYNNEI. Trimming removed 5 bases from V and 3 bases from J, with 13 bases in between. The CDR3 bases are TGTGCCAGCAGTCGGCTACACGGAGACTATGGCTACACCTTC. Its protein product is CASSRLHGDYGYTF.

This chain uses TRBV30 with TRBJ2-3; no reliable D call. Trimming left V 3 bases short and J 10 bases short, with 11 bases between. The CDR3 totals 11 residues. Per the germline V gene, CDR1 is GTSNPN and CDR2 is SVGIG (reference sequence). CDR3 sequence: CAWSRRESQYF. The CDR3 DNA reads as TGTGCCTGGAGCCGCCGAGAGTCGCAGTATTTT.

The CDR3 here is CASSPRQGLSYEQYF. CDR3 nucleotides: TGTGCCAGCAGTCCAAGACAGGGCTTGTCCTACGAGCAGTACTTC. The rearrangement joins TRBV6-5 to TRBJ2-7, with 7 bases that match TRBD1. This CDR3 has 15 residues. With V trimmed by 5 bases and J by 1 base, 8 bases remained unmatched. Germline CDR1 and CDR2: MNHEY and SVGAGI.

V and J are TRBV12-3 or TRBV12-4 and TRBJ1-3; unclear D gene. This CDR3 has 13 amino acids. The germline V and J ends were trimmed by 3 bases and 0 bases, with 3 bases remaining between them. CDR3 loop: CASSLRSGNTIYF. The CDR3 nucleotides read TGTGCCAGCAGTTTGCGCTCTGGAAACACCATATATTTT.

This rearrangement joins TRBV6-4 to TRBJ1-1; D uncertain. From germline, CDR1 is MRHNA and CDR2 SNTAGT. The CDR3 is 15 residues long. V was trimmed by 3 bases and J by 5 bases, leaving 16 bases between them. The CDR3 nucleotides are TGTGCCAGCAGTGAGCGCGCAGGTTCAGTTACTGAAGCTTTCTTT. It is translated as CASSERAGSVTEAFF.

As regards this clone: One end of the junction varies from germline; a read error may be responsible. Other DNA sequences within the sample encode an identical CDR3. V usage is TRBV7-9 and J usage is TRBJ1-2; 7 nucleotides agree with TRBD1. The CDR3 has 14 amino acids. From germline, CDR1 is SEHNR and CDR2 FQNEAQ (reference sequence). CDR3 nucleotides: TGCGCCAGCAGCTTAGACACGACAGGGTATGGCTACACCTTC. This gives the protein CASSLDTTGYGYTF.

The V gene is TRBV6-5, the J gene TRBJ1-2, with TRBD1 matching 8 bases. V gave up 2 bases and J gave up 2 bases; unmatched junction bases: 4. Germline assignment: CDR1 MNHEY and CDR2 SVGAGI. The CDR3 extends over 15 amino acids. As DNA, the CDR3 is TGTGCCAGCAGTTACCGCCGGGACAGGAACTATGGCTACACCTTC. This encodes CASSYRRDRNYGYTF.

V gene TRBV30 combines with J gene TRBJ1-2, with D perhaps TRBD1 (6 bases). The germline gives CDR1 GTSNPN, CDR2 SVGIG (reference sequence). The CDR3 is made up of 13 amino acids. V lost 7 bases and J lost 4, with 16 bases in between. The chain's CDR3 is CASRGTGLYGYTF. CDR3 DNA: TGTGCCTCCCGCGGAACAGGGCTCTATGGCTACACCTTC.

The rearrangement links TRBV18 to TRBJ1-1; weak D call: TRBD1 (5 bases). CDR1 KGHSH and CDR2 LQKENI come from the germline V gene. The CDR3 totals 14 residues. V lost 0 bases and J 5 bases, leaving 10 bases between the germline ends. CDR3 protein: CASSPPGGNTEAFF. The CDR3 DNA sequence: TGTGCCAGCTCACCACCGGGGGGGAATACTGAAGCTTTCTTT.

V usage is TRBV12-3 or TRBV12-4 and J usage is TRBJ2-7; D is uncertain. V lost 3 bases and J 4 bases, leaving 10 bases between the germline ends. This CDR3 has 13 residues. In DNA form, the CDR3 reads TGTGCCAGCAGTTTCGGAATAGCTTACGAGCAGTACTTC. Amino acid sequence: CASSFGIAYEQYF.

For the CDR3, the DNA is TGCGCCAGCAGCTTGGGGCCCGGGGGGGACTATGGCTACACCTTC. Translating it yields CASSLGPGGDYGYTF. The V gene is TRBV5-1, the J gene TRBJ1-2; possibly TRBD1 for D (5 bases). V gave up 0 bases and J gave up 3 bases, with 12 bases separating them. From germline, CDR1 is SGHRS and CDR2 YFSETQ. The CDR3 sequence is 15 residues long.

The chain recombines TRBV18 with TRBJ1-1; D is uncertain. Trimming took off 1 base at V and 0 bases at J, with 9 bases between the two ends. Germline V gene lookup returns CDR1 KGHSH and CDR2 LQKENI. This CDR3 contains 15 residues. The CDR3 reads CASSPQGGMNTEAFF. The CDR3 nucleotides are TGTGCCAGCTCACCACAGGGCGGCATGAACACTGAAGCTTTCTTT.

CDR3 residues: CASGLLEDQPQHF. DNA for the CDR3: TGTGCCAGCGGACTGTTAGAGGATCAGCCCCAGCATTTT. The gene calls are TRBV12-3 or TRBV12-4 and TRBJ1-5; D ambiguous. Trimming stripped 8 bases from V and 5 bases from J, with 13 bases between. The CDR3 is made up of 13 amino acids.

This chain connects TRBV6-5 to TRBJ2-1; TRBD2 agrees at 10 bases. The ends lost 11 bases at V and 8 bases at J; junction bases unmatched: 9. Germline values: CDR1 MNHEY, CDR2 SVGAGI. This CDR3 has 13 amino acids. DNA for the CDR3: TGTGCCTCAGCGGGGGGGCAAGGGGATGAGCAGTTCTTC. Amino acids: CASAGGQGDEQFF.

This clone was seen a single time. The rearrangement joins TRBV11-2 to TRBJ2-1; tentative D call: TRBD1 (6 bases). Germline V CDR1 and CDR2: SGHAT, FQNNGV. V shed 5 bases and J shed 15 bases, with 23 bases lying between them. The CDR3 length is 14 residues. The CDR3 protein is CASSPGSGDTWLFF. In DNA form, the CDR3 reads TGTGCCAGCAGCCCCGGGTCAGGGGACACCTGGCTGTTCTTC. Drawing the rest from reference TRBV11-2 and TRBJ2-1, the complete variable domain is EAGVAQSPRYKIIEKRQSVAFWCNPISGHATLYWYQQILGQGPKLLIQFQNNGVVDDSQLPKDRFSAERLKGVDSTLKIQPAKLEDSAVYLCASSPGSGDTWLFFGPGTRLTVL.

The chain links TRBV29-1 to TRBJ2-1; D remains unclear. The CDR3 is made up of 10 amino acids. Trimming took 4 bases from V and 9 from J, leaving 7 bases between them. Germline values: CDR1 SQVTM, CDR2 ANQGSEA. CDR3 DNA sequence: TGCAGCGTTGGTGAGTTTGAGCAGTTCTTC. Its translation: CSVGEFEQFF.

This clone was seen just once. The chain couples TRBV5-1 to TRBJ2-1, with D possibly matching TRBD1 (5 bases). This CDR3 comprises 14 residues. Looked up from germline, CDR1 is SGHRS and CDR2 is YFSETQ. V dropped 4 bases and J dropped 7 bases, with 15 bases sitting between them. Here the CDR3 DNA reads TGCGCCAGCAGCGTAGGGGCCTTTATGAATGAGCAGTTCTTC. Protein product: CASSVGAFMNEQFF.

The chain uses TRBV3-1 (or the pseudogene TRBV3-2) and TRBJ2-5, with 9 positions matching TRBD2. The V gene end was trimmed by 0 bases and the J gene end by 5 bases; junction bases not matched to a gene: 10. This CDR3 contains 17 residues. Looked up from germline, CDR1 is LGHDT and CDR2 is YNNKEL (reference sequence). The CDR3 here is CASSQDWGGGAAETQYF. CDR3 in DNA: TGTGCCAGCAGCCAAGACTGGGGCGGGGGGGCCGCTGAGACCCAGTACTTC.

This rearrangement joins TRBV12-3 or TRBV12-4 to TRBJ1-1; 8 nucleotides align to TRBD1. J lost 7 bases, V lost 6 bases, and 4 bases had no gene match. The CDR3 has 12 amino acids. For the CDR3, the DNA is TGTGCCAGCAGGGGGACAGGTAATGAAGCTTTCTTT. Amino acids: CASRGTGNEAFF.